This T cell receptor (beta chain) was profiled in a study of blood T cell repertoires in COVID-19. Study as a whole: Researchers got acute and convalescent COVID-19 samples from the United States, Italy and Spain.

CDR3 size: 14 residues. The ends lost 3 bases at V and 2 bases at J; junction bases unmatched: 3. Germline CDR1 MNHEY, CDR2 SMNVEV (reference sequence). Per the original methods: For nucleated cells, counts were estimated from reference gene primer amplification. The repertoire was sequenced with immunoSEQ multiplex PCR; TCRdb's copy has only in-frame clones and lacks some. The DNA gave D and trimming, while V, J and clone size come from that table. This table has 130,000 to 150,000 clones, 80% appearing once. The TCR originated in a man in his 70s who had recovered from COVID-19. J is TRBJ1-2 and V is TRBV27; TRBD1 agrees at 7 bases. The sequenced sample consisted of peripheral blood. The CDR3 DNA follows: TGTGCCAGCAGTTTTGGGGGACAGAACTATGGCTACACCTTC. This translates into CASSFGGQNYGYTF.